This TCR beta chain was recovered during a study of beta chain features in type 1 diabetes (dated by TCRdb to about 2018). Concerning the study at large: Patients and healthy donors did not differ in mean age, gender distribution, total cell number or subset yield. In the study, TCRB repertoires of sorted circulating CD4+ T cell subsets from recently diagnosed type 1 diabetes patients were compared with those of matched healthy donors. A total of roughly 98,000,000 sorted cells were examined across all samples, and RNA yield correlated strongly with the number of cells per subset. Regulatory and stem cell-like memory subsets were obtained from only 8 patients and about eight healthy donors, while naive and central memory subsets were obtained from all 28 donors.

What the work shows at the level of the full study, not this receptor alone: The naive, central memory and regulatory TCRB repertoires appeared to resemble one another more closely among patients than among healthy donors. In all four CD4+ subsets, TCRB CDR3 length was moderately but significantly shorter in type 1 diabetes patients. At VDJ recombination sites, type 1 diabetes patients had fewer insertions and more deleted nucleotides, which implies abnormalities in thymic rearrangement. Because small numbers of individuals were included in the HLA sub-analyses, any influence of HLA type on TCRB rearrangement was left unresolved. Sequencing cDNA rather than genomic DNA could over-represent highly expressing activated cells, although activation and CD3 levels did not differ between groups. Shorter templates might be favored by PCR, yet because patient and control samples were amplified and corrected together, any such skew would affect both groups equally.

CDR1 and CDR2 were assigned from the germline V gene as SGHRS and YFSETQ. The CDR3 measures 17 amino acids from cysteine to phenylalanine. CDR3 DNA is the only sequence kept; it has 51 bases, read in frame from the first base. Trimmed from V: 0 bases; trimmed from J: 1 base; junction bases lacking a gene match: 8. The High Capacity cDNA Reverse Transcription Kit was used to reverse transcribe all of the isolated RNA, meaning that expressed TCRB transcripts were what got sequenced. Naive, central memory and regulatory T cell samples underwent deep immunoSEQ sequencing, averaging roughly 3.4 million total reads per sample. After sorted cells were lysed in RLT buffer, RNA was extracted with DNase-treated RNeasy Micro or Mini kits, with the choice depending on cell number. To prevent cross-contamination, every cell subset was processed on its own, while patient and healthy donor samples were processed together. Using the immunoSEQ multiplex PCR, TCRB sequences were amplified from cDNA into 87-bp fragments spanning the CDR3 region. Sequencing of the amplicons was done on the Illumina HiSeq platform. Under the source paper's analysis protocol: Synthetic template baselines were used to correct PCR bias computationally, reads within Hamming distance 2 were collapsed, and singletons that could not be merged were discarded. Reads were aligned against IMGT so that V, D and J genes, CDR3 length and insertions or deletions at six rearrangement sites could be assigned. Within each subset, clonotype counts were normalized to sorted cell number, after which true diversity and Gini coefficients were computed with the tcR R package. The overlap coefficient, calculated on TCRB nucleotide sequences, was used to measure repertoire sharing. Out-of-frame TCRB sequences from naive cells were analyzed to stand in for the pre-selection repertoire. TCRdb retrieved this table from immuneACCESS and kept in-frame rearrangements only. Not all clones are present; in checked studies, unresolved V genes account for under half, and no reason is known for the remainder. For V, J and clone size, that table is used; D and trimming come from the DNA. Present in this sample are a few hundred thousand clones, roughly 12% of which were seen just once. Jointly, the top ten make up 0.015% of the sample.

Each donor gave one peripheral blood draw, about 110 mL on average, collected into heparinised tubes. A BD FACSAria II and a panel including CD45RO, CCR7, CD25, CD127, CD95 and CD27 were used to sort naive, central memory, regulatory and stem cell-like memory CD4+ T cells. A purity above 98% was achieved for all sorted populations. PBMCs were isolated immediately by Lymphoprep density gradient centrifugation and stained directly without culture. So that batch effects would be minimized, each experiment stained and sorted samples in pairs, pairing one healthy donor with one patient. Comments on this clone: Its target antigen remains unknown. No base quality information exists; no much larger clone differs at one position.

The rearranged chain carries TRBV5-1 and TRBJ2-3, with 7 bases aligning to TRBD1. The sample taken for sequencing was naive CD4+ T cells from blood. The label giving this sample's cell subset or site can be read as: true naive CD4+ T cells. The TCR was taken from a woman in her late teens or twenties with type 1 diabetes. The CDR3 protein sequence reads: CASSLGEGASGTDTQYF. The sequenced DNA is TGCGCCAGCAGCTTGGGTGAGGGGGCGTCTGGCACAGATACGCAGTATTTT.